Reported below is one T cell receptor beta chain. The antigen is unknown. The data stem from a study of beta chain features in type 1 diabetes. The entirety of the isolated RNA underwent reverse transcription, so expressed TCRB transcripts were sequenced. TCRdb's copy holds only in-frame clones and misses some; the assay was immunoSEQ multiplex PCR. The sample gives around 340,000 clones, about a tenth of which show up once; 0.9% to 1.1% is in the top ten. General study results and limits: There were fewer insertions and more deletions at the VDJ junctions of type 1 diabetes patients. All four CD4+ subsets of Type 1 diabetes patients contained TCRB CDR3s that were moderately but significantly shorter.

Material for sequencing was central memory CD4+ T cells from blood. This clonotype was obtained from a young man with type 1 diabetes.

The CDR3 region is CASSFQTAPNQPQHF. The CDR3 bases are TGTGCCAGCAGCTTCCAGACAGCCCCAAATCAGCCCCAGCATTTT. The chain couples TRBV7-8 to TRBJ1-5; tentative D call: TRBD1 (5 bases). Trimming took off 3 bases at V and 4 bases at J, with 13 bases between the two ends. The V gene's germline CDR1 is SGHVS and CDR2 FQNEAQ. CDR3 length: 15 residues.